The entry that follows covers one T cell receptor beta chain sequence. The entry originates in a study of technical replicates of blood from a few donors. Sequenced by immunoSEQ multiplex PCR; TCRdb stores in-frame clones only, minus some. Of 68,000 or so clones in the sample, roughly nine tenths are singletons; the top ten hold 0.38%. Sequenced material: T cells isolated from PBMCs. The origin of this receptor is a human donor in good health.

The DNA of the CDR3 is TGTGCTAGTGGTTTGGACCATAGGAACACCGGGGAGCTGTTTTTT. Amino acids: CASGLDHRNTGELFF. The chain recombines TRBV12-5 with TRBJ2-2; D ambiguous. Trimming took off 1 base at V and 1 base at J, with 7 bases between the two ends. CDR3 length: 15 residues. CDR1 LGHNT and CDR2 FRNRAP come from the germline V gene.